The 11 T cell receptor beta chains below were found in one sample sequenced in a study of memory CD4+ T cells and cytomegalovirus serostatus. Produced via immunoSEQ multiplex PCR; TCRdb's table is partial and in-frame only. This table has around 26,000 clones, 75% to 85% appearing once. The sort gate was single viable CD3+CD4+CD8-CD45RO+ cells for memory CD4+ T cells. Sequencing used memory CD4+ T cells from blood. All receptors derive from an adult in good health and CMV-seronegative.

This chain joins TRBV5-5 and TRBJ1-2; the D gene is possibly TRBD1 (5 bases). This CDR3 region has 13 residues. V gave up 4 bases and J gave up 7 bases, with 14 bases separating them. Looked up from germline, CDR1 is SGHKS and CDR2 is YYEKEE (reference sequence). CDR3 sequence: CASSARGVSGYTF. The CDR3 coding sequence is TGTGCCAGCAGCGCTCGAGGGGTTTCTGGCTACACCTTC.

V usage is TRBV19 and J usage is TRBJ1-2; D not resolved. The germline V and J ends were trimmed by 5 bases and 0 bases, with 13 bases remaining between them. Germline V gene data show CDR1 as LNHDA and CDR2 as SQIVND (reference sequence). The CDR3 contains 15 residues. CDR3 bases: TGTGCCAGTAGTCGCGGTCTTATCCCTAACTATGGCTACACCTTC. It codes for CASSRGLIPNYGYTF.

J is TRBJ1-2 and V is TRBV15, with TRBD1 matching over 8 bases. Germline V CDR1 and CDR2: LNHNV, YYDKDF (reference sequence). The CDR3 has 16 amino acids. J lost 3 bases, V lost 0 bases, and 6 bases had no gene match. CDR3 coding DNA: TGTGCCACCAGCAGAGATGGACAGGGAGGGGACTATGGCTACACCTTC. It encodes CATSRDGQGGDYGYTF.

This rearrangement joins TRBV2 to TRBJ2-1; 12 bases line up with TRBD2. Losses at the gene ends were 6 bases for V and 8 bases for J; bases not matched to a gene: 8. CDR1 is SNHLY and CDR2 is FYNNEI in the germline V gene. The CDR3 length is 15 residues. The CDR3, as DNA: TGTGCCAGCAGCCTAGCAGCTAGCGGGGGGGATGAGCAGTTCTTC. This sequence encodes CASSLAASGGDEQFF. The entire variable domain, with the rest obtained from reference TRBV2 and TRBJ2-1, is as follows: EPEVTQTPSHQVTQMGQEVILRCVPISNHLYFYWYRQILGQKVEFLVSFYNNEISEKSEIFDDQFSVERPDGSNFTLKIRSTKLEDSAMYFCASSLAASGGDEQFFGPGTRLTVL.

The J gene is TRBJ1-1, the V gene TRBV6-5; the D gene is possibly TRBD1 (5 bases). CDR3 length equals 15 residues. Germline-derived CDR1 and CDR2 are MNHEY and SVGAGI. V was clipped by 11 bases and J by 3 bases, with 22 bases between them. Here the CDR3 DNA reads TGTGCCGTAGGCCTCGGGGACCCCAGGGACACTGAAGCTTTCTTT. It yields the protein CAVGLGDPRDTEAFF.

This clone was picked up a small number of times. The gene calls are TRBV7-2 and TRBJ1-6; D possibly corresponds to TRBD1 (5 bases). The length of the CDR3 is 14 residues. Germline lookup yields CDR1 SGHTA and CDR2 FQGNSA. V lost 4 bases to trimming and J lost 5 bases, with 9 bases between them. The CDR3 DNA reads TGTGCCAGCAGCTCGGGGGGGAATAATTCACCCCTCCACTTT. Translating it yields CASSSGGNNSPLHF.

The rearrangement links TRBV28 to TRBJ1-3; the match to TRBD1 covers 7 bases. There are 13 residues in the CDR3. V was pared by 6 bases and J by 3 bases, with 2 bases of the junction left unmatched. CDR1 and CDR2 from the germline V gene are MDHEN and SYDVKM. CDR3 region: CASRTGNGNTIYF. The CDR3 nucleotides are TGTGCCAGCAGGACAGGGAATGGAAACACCATATATTTT.

This clone was counted a few times. The CDR3 DNA reads as TGTGCCAGCAGTCCCGGCCAGCGGGGGGCCTACGAGCAGTACTTC. Amino acids: CASSPGQRGAYEQYF. The rearrangement links TRBV27 to TRBJ2-7, with TRBD2 matching over 9 bases. V lost 5 bases, J lost 2 bases, and 7 bases stayed unmatched. The CDR3 loop spans 15 amino acids. Germline loops: CDR1 MNHEY, CDR2 SMNVEV (reference sequence).

Sample share makes this clone medium-sized (0.01 to 0.1%). V and J are TRBV5-1 and TRBJ1-1; tentative D call: TRBD1 (5 bases). V lost 0 bases to trimming and J lost 7 bases, with 10 bases between them. Germline values: CDR1 SGHRS, CDR2 YFSETQ. The CDR3 spans 13 residues. In DNA form, the CDR3 reads TGCGCCAGCAGCTTGGCCGGGGGAGGTGAAGCTTTCTTT. It encodes CASSLAGGGEAFF. Looking up the rest from reference TRBV5-1 and TRBJ1-1 gives the full variable domain: KAGVTQTPRYLIKTRGQQVTLSCSPISGHRSVSWYQQTPGQGLQFLFEYFSETQRNKGNFPGRFSGRQFSNSRSEMNVSTLELGDSALYLCASSLAGGGEAFFGQGTRLTVV.

The genes are TRBV6-6 and TRBJ2-3; 7 nucleotides match TRBD1. Losses at the gene ends were 6 bases for V and 1 base for J; bases not matched to a gene: 7. CDR3 length equals 15 residues. Germline V gene data show CDR1 as MNHNY and CDR2 as SVGAGI (reference sequence). Written as DNA, the CDR3 is TGTGCCAGCAGCCAAGGGGGCATCGGCACAGATACGCAGTATTTT. As protein: CASSQGGIGTDTQYF.

The V and J genes are TRBV30 and TRBJ2-1; TRBD1 might be the D (5 bases). Germline CDR1 reads GTSNPN; CDR2 reads SVGIG (reference sequence). The CDR3 has 13 residues. The V and J ends lost 2 bases and 13 bases respectively, with 18 bases between them. CDR3 region: CAWSISGAGKQFF. As DNA, the CDR3 is TGTGCCTGGAGTATTAGTGGGGCAGGGAAACAGTTCTTC.